Listed below are T cell receptor beta chains from one sample, sequenced in a study of blood T cell repertoires in COVID-19. Using immunoSEQ multiplex PCR, the repertoire was profiled, and TCRdb retains in-frame clones only, with some absent. Of a few hundred thousand clones listed, more than 70% were seen once; the top ten hold around 8%. Source material: peripheral blood. These receptors all stem from a woman in her fifties or sixties who had recovered from COVID-19. CDR3s include the opening cysteine and the closing phenylalanine or tryptophan. The order of the fields is CDR3 protein, CDR3 DNA, J gene, D gene, clone size, V gene. The D gene is left open where the match is weak. Expanded clones get a size class; other rows say once, few or many, or leave the size out.

CASSSSRQYEQYF	TGTGCCAGCAGTTCATCACGACAGTACGAGCAGTACTTC	TRBJ2-7	-	-	TRBV6-5
CASSNLGEGSYNEQFF	TGTGCCAGCAGTAACTTGGGGGAGGGCTCCTACAATGAGCAGTTCTTC	TRBJ2-1	TRBD2	-	TRBV27
CASSWTAAESYNEQFF	TGCGCCAGCAGCTGGACTGCCGCCGAGTCCTACAATGAGCAGTTCTTC	TRBJ2-1	-	-	TRBV4-3
CATSREAFVKGNTIYF	TGTGCCACCAGCAGAGAAGCGTTCGTCAAAGGAAACACCATATATTTT	TRBJ1-3	-	-	TRBV15
CASSSDGKEGNEQFF	TGTGCCAGCAGCTCGGACGGGAAAGAAGGCAATGAGCAGTTCTTC	TRBJ2-1	-	-	TRBV5-6
CASSSSQGGYNEQFF	TGTGCCAGCAGCTCCTCCCAGGGAGGCTACAATGAGCAGTTCTTC	TRBJ2-1	-	-	TRBV7-3
CASSPSTGNYGYTF	TGTGCCAGCAGCCCTAGCACAGGGAACTATGGCTACACCTTC	TRBJ1-2	-	-	TRBV5-4
CATSRSIGAGSYNEQFF	TGTGCCACCAGCAGGTCAATCGGAGCGGGGTCCTACAATGAGCAGTTCTTC	TRBJ2-1	TRBD2	-	TRBV15
CASSYGQESGQSSYEQYF	TGTGCCAGCAGTTACGGCCAGGAGTCGGGACAGAGTTCCTACGAGCAGTACTTC	TRBJ2-7	TRBD1	-	TRBV6-2/TRBV6-3
CASTRQETQYF	TGTGCCAGCACGCGCCAAGAGACCCAGTACTTC	TRBJ2-5	-	-	TRBV28
CASSLLGQSQDTQYF	TGTGCCAGCAGCTTACTAGGCCAGTCACAAGATACGCAGTATTTT	TRBJ2-3	-	-	TRBV7-2
CASRRDRGYNSPLHF	TGTGCCAGCAGAAGAGACAGGGGTTATAATTCACCCCTCCACTTT	TRBJ1-6	TRBD1	-	TRBV2
CASSQASDTQYF	TGTGCCAGCAGCCAAGCGTCGGATACGCAGTATTTT	TRBJ2-3	-	-	TRBV3-1/TRBV3-2
CASHNRDRGTGELFF	TGCGCCAGCCATAACCGGGACAGGGGCACCGGGGAGCTGTTTTTT	TRBJ2-2	TRBD1	-	TRBV5-1
CASSVAGSGETQYF	TGCGCCAGCAGCGTGGCCGGGTCTGGCGAGACCCAGTACTTC	TRBJ2-5	-	-	TRBV5-1
CASSLLGDSYEQYF	TGCGCCAGCAGCTTGTTAGGGGACAGCTACGAGCAGTACTTC	TRBJ2-7	TRBD1	few	TRBV5-1
CSVLAFQQNTEAFF	TGCAGCGTTTTGGCCTTCCAACAGAACACTGAAGCTTTCTTT	TRBJ1-1	-	-	TRBV29-1
CASSLVDTGELFF	TGTGCCAGCAGCTTAGTAGACACCGGGGAGCTGTTTTTT	TRBJ2-2	-	-	TRBV11-2
CSVPRGGQNEQFF	TGCAGCGTTCCTCGGGGGGGCCAAAATGAGCAGTTCTTC	TRBJ2-1	TRBD2	-	TRBV29-1
CASSLLAGGLQETQYF	TGTGCCAGCAGCTTACTAGCGGGGGGCCTCCAAGAGACCCAGTACTTC	TRBJ2-5	TRBD2	-	TRBV5-5
CASSWDRAYEQYF	TGTGCCAGCAGCTGGGACAGGGCCTACGAGCAGTACTTC	TRBJ2-7	TRBD1	-	TRBV5-4
CASSGQVNGELFF	TGTGCCAGCTCCGGACAGGTTAACGGGGAGCTGTTTTTT	TRBJ2-2	TRBD1	-	TRBV18
CASSAPRELSTDTQYF	TGTGCCAGTAGTGCCCCCCGGGAGCTAAGCACAGATACGCAGTATTTT	TRBJ2-3	-	-	TRBV19
CASSSPRGDRAGANVLTF	TGTGCCAGCAGCTCCCCGAGAGGAGATAGAGCTGGGGCCAACGTCCTGACTTTC	TRBJ2-6	-	-	TRBV11-2
CATTLGGSYEQYF	TGTGCCACCACCCTAGGGGGTAGCTACGAGCAGTACTTC	TRBJ2-7	-	-	TRBV28
CASSLSRPGGINEKLFF	TGTGCCAGCAGTTTATCGCGGCCAGGAGGAATCAATGAAAAACTGTTTTTT	TRBJ1-4	-	-	TRBV27
CASSAGTGSQPQHF	TGTGCCAGCAGTGCAGGGACAGGGTCACAGCCCCAGCATTTT	TRBJ1-5	TRBD1	few	TRBV28
CASRRQQGGEDQPQHF	TGTGCCAGCAGGCGTCAACAGGGGGGGGAGGACCAGCCCCAGCATTTT	TRBJ1-5	TRBD1	few	TRBV28
CAWSVGTATNEKLFF	TGTGCCTGGAGCGTGGGGACAGCAACTAATGAAAAACTGTTTTTT	TRBJ1-4	TRBD1	few	TRBV30
CASSQMTGWTGNTIYF	TGTGCCAGCAGCCAGATGACAGGGTGGACTGGAAACACCATATATTTT	TRBJ1-3	TRBD1	-	TRBV3-1/TRBV3-2
CASSFPPGGGVGTGELFF	TGTGCCAGCAGCTTTCCCCCTGGGGGGGGAGTTGGCACCGGGGAGCTGTTTTTT	TRBJ2-2	TRBD2	-	TRBV7-8
CASSSGAEAFF	TGTGCCAGCAGCTCGGGGGCTGAAGCTTTCTTT	TRBJ1-1	-	-	TRBV7-9
CASSPPLGWGLSNEQFF	TGTGCCAGCAGCCCTCCTTTGGGTTGGGGGCTAAGCAATGAGCAGTTCTTC	TRBJ2-1	-	-	TRBV7-2
CASSLGQGLTEAFF	TGTGCCAGCAGCCTCGGACAGGGGCTAACTGAAGCTTTCTTT	TRBJ1-1	TRBD1	-	TRBV5-6
CASSTLAGGYNEQFF	TGTGCCAGCAGCACGTTAGCGGGGGGTTACAATGAGCAGTTCTTC	TRBJ2-1	TRBD2	few	TRBV6-5
CASSFGTGGNYGYTF	TGTGCCAGCAGCTTCGGGACAGGGGGTAACTATGGCTACACCTTC	TRBJ1-2	TRBD1	-	TRBV5-6
CSVDKGQGTSRAFF	TGCAGCGTTGATAAAGGGCAGGGAACTTCTCGGGCTTTCTTT	TRBJ1-1	-	-	TRBV29-1
CASSLGGTGVEKLFF	TGTGCCAGCAGCTTGGGCGGGACAGGGGTGGAAAAACTGTTTTTT	TRBJ1-4	TRBD1	-	TRBV5-5
CATSDRTGKSSYNEQFF	TGTGCCACCAGTGATCGAACCGGGAAGAGCTCCTACAATGAGCAGTTCTTC	TRBJ2-1	-	-	TRBV24-1
CASSPDWGGGYTF	TGTGCCAGCAGCCCGGATTGGGGCGGTGGCTACACCTTC	TRBJ1-2	-	-	TRBV6-5
CASSSGQGDNTIYF	TGTGCCAGCAGCTCTGGACAGGGTGATAACACCATATATTTT	TRBJ1-3	TRBD1	-	TRBV11-3
CASGGSLEQYF	TGTGCCAGTGGCGGGAGCCTCGAGCAGTACTTC	TRBJ2-7	TRBD2	-	TRBV19